This entry lists 18 T cell receptor beta chains sequenced from one sample in a study of neurological immune-mediated disorders. TCRdb independently ran MiXCR on the 5' RACE reads; one entry per CDR3 protein. The profile shows 39,000 or so distinct CDR3 sequences, more than 4.5% of them singletons. Sequenced: CD4+ T cells from blood. These receptors all come from a man aged 18-30 years in good health.

The sample holds many counts of this clonotype. V is TRBV7-9 and J is TRBJ2-7, with a weak D call TRBD2 (6 bases). V shed 0 bases and J shed 3 bases, with 6 bases lying between them. The CDR3 covers 13 residues. Germline CDR1 SEHNR, CDR2 FQNEAQ (reference sequence). This CDR3 reads CASSLAGGYEQYF. The CDR3 bases are TGTGCCAGCAGCTTAGCGGGAGGCTACGAGCAGTACTTC.

This clonotype was detected a few times. The V call is TRBV11-2, the J call TRBJ1-1; D ambiguous. Deletions cut 1 base from V and 3 bases from J, with 15 bases between. This CDR3 is built from 16 residues. Germline V gives CDR1 SGHAT, CDR2 FQNNGV. The CDR3 region has the DNA TGTGCCAGCAGCTTAGTCGGAGGGTCGGCGGACACTGAAGCTTTCTTT. It translates to CASSLVGGSADTEAFF. Based on the CDR3 plus reference TRBV11-2 and TRBJ1-1, the full variable domain is EAGVAQSPRYKIIEKRQSVAFWCNPISGHATLYWYQQILGQGPKLLIQFQNNGVVDDSQLPKDRFSAERLKGVDSTLKIQPAKLEDSAVYLCASSLVGGSADTEAFFGQGTRLTVV.

There are many counts of this clonotype. The chain couples TRBV7-2 to TRBJ2-7, with 12 positions matching TRBD2. The CDR3 runs to 18 residues. V lost 0 bases and J lost 1; bases outside the gene matches: 7. Germline V lookup: CDR1 SGHTA, CDR2 FQGNSA. In DNA, the CDR3 is TGTGCCAGCAGCTTAGCTAGATCTAGCGGGGGGGAATCCTACGAGCAGTACTTC. It encodes CASSLARSSGGESYEQYF.

This clonotype was seen many times. The chain carries TRBV7-9 and TRBJ2-5; D not certain. Germline CDR1 reads SEHNR; CDR2 reads FQNEAQ (reference sequence). The CDR3 runs 15 residues. V gave up 2 bases and J gave up 5 bases, with 15 bases separating them. The CDR3 loop is CASSLNPGGRETQYF. The CDR3 DNA follows: TGTGCCAGCAGCTTAAACCCAGGTGGTCGGGAGACCCAGTACTTC. Full variable domain (outside the CDR3, taken from reference TRBV7-9 and TRBJ2-5): DTGVSQNPRHKITKRGQNVTFRCDPISEHNRLYWYRQTLGQGPEFLTYFQNEAQLEKSRLLSDRFSAERPKGSFSTLEIQRTEQGDSAMYLCASSLNPGGRETQYFGPGTRLLVL.

Worth noting for this clonotype: It is unclear where the CDR3 begins or ends on the DNA, so no DNA is shown, and the CDR3 is as TCRdb lists it. The gene calls are TRBV29-1 and TRBJ1-1; TRBD1, the table's D call, lacks a check against the DNA. CDR1 is SQVTM and CDR2 is ANQGSEA in the germline V gene. The CDR3 comprises 14 residues, both ends counted. CDR3 protein: CSVGTGNWVTDALF.

This clonotype was counted many times. This chain uses TRBV18 with TRBJ2-1; 12 bases are a match to TRBD1. CDR1 is KGHSH, CDR2 LQKENI, per germline. This CDR3 is 18 amino acids long. Losses at the gene ends were 2 bases for V and 5 bases for J; bases not matched to a gene: 10. This CDR3 is CASSPKAPGQGAHNEQFF. In DNA, the CDR3 is TGTGCCAGCTCACCAAAGGCACCGGGACAGGGGGCCCACAATGAGCAGTTCTTC.

This clonotype was seen ten or more times. The chain employs TRBV28 and TRBJ2-7; either TRBD1 or TRBD2 may supply D (6 bases each). This CDR3 is built from 18 residues. The germline CDR1 and CDR2 sequences are MDHEN and SYDVKM. V was clipped by 8 bases and J by 6 bases, with 32 bases between them. CDR3 DNA sequence: TGTGCCAGCTTTGTGGGGGGCGCGAATCCTTCCAGGTTTGGCGAGCAGTACTTC. Its protein product is CASFVGGANPSRFGEQYF.

This clonotype was detected ten times or more. The chain combines TRBV7-9 with TRBJ1-4, with TRBD1 as a possible D gene (5 bases). The CDR3 contains 15 residues. Trimming shortened V by 1 base and J by 8 bases, and 14 bases separated the two germline ends. Per the germline V gene, CDR1 is SEHNR and CDR2 is FQNEAQ (reference sequence). This CDR3 is CASSLEWAAGEKLFF. The CDR3 DNA reads as TGTGCCAGCAGCTTAGAGTGGGCCGCAGGGGAAAAACTGTTTTTT.

The table lists this clonotype with many counts. The rearrangement joins TRBV14 to TRBJ2-3, with TRBD2 as a possible D gene (6 bases). CDR3 length equals 15 residues. V shed 4 bases and J shed 2 bases, with 13 bases lying between them. In germline, CDR1 is SGHDN, CDR2 FVKESK. The CDR3 coding sequence is TGTGCCAGCAGCCGGGACTCCATCACCACAGATACGCAGTATTTT. Translation gives CASSRDSITTDTQYF.

This clonotype appeared many times. The chain links TRBV6-2 or TRBV6-3 to TRBJ1-1, with a weak D call TRBD1 (5 bases). Trimming removed 2 bases at V and 4 bases at J, with 11 bases between. The CDR3 consists of 14 residues. Per the germline V gene, CDR1 is MNHEY and CDR2 is SVGEGT. The chain's CDR3 is CASSYTLQGTEAFF. Here the CDR3 DNA reads TGTGCCAGCAGTTACACCCTCCAGGGCACTGAAGCTTTCTTT.

This clonotype was detected ten times or more. V usage is TRBV5-1 and J usage is TRBJ1-2, with D possibly being TRBD1 (6 bases). V shed 0 bases and J shed 4 bases, with 13 bases lying between them. Per the germline V gene, CDR1 is SGHRS and CDR2 is YFSETQ. The CDR3 loop spans 15 amino acids. The CDR3 sequence: CASSLEQGDIYGYTF. CDR3 DNA: TGCGCCAGCAGCTTGGAACAGGGAGATATCTATGGCTACACCTTC.

This clonotype was observed many times. The chain links TRBV20-1 to TRBJ2-7; 11 bases line up with TRBD2. Germline values: CDR1 DFQATT, CDR2 SNEGSKA (reference sequence). The CDR3 is 16 amino acids. Trimming removed 4 bases from V and 0 bases from J; junction bases left unmatched: 8. CDR3 amino acids: CSANPSGGPSSYEQYF. The CDR3 DNA is TGCAGTGCTAATCCTAGCGGGGGGCCCAGCTCCTACGAGCAGTACTTC.

This clonotype occurred many times. The chain joins TRBV4-1 to TRBJ1-2; a weak D match, TRBD1 (5 bases). The CDR3 has 14 residues. V was cut by 4 bases and J by 1 base, with 10 bases left in between. CDR1 is MGHRA and CDR2 is YSYEKL in the germline V gene. As DNA, the CDR3 is TGCGCCAGCAGCCCGGGACTGCTTAACTATGGCTACACCTTC. Protein sequence: CASSPGLLNYGYTF.

There are many counts of this clonotype. CDR3 coding DNA: TGCAGTGCTCGGACAGGGGCTCCCTACAATGAGCAGTTCTTC. Translating it yields CSARTGAPYNEQFF. The gene calls are TRBV20-1 and TRBJ2-1, with 9 bases aligning to TRBD1. The CDR3 is made up of 14 amino acids. Trimming took 5 bases from V and 2 from J; bases not matched to a gene: 4. Germline V CDR1 and CDR2: DFQATT, SNEGSKA (reference sequence).

This clonotype was detected ten times or more. The V call is TRBV4-3, the J call TRBJ1-4; the D is unclear. Germline CDR1 is LGHNA and CDR2 is YSLEER. The CDR3 is 16 residues long. Trimming removed 1 base from V and 0 bases from J, with 9 bases in between. CDR3: CASSQVRIATNEKLFF. The DNA of the CDR3 is TGCGCCAGCAGCCAAGTTCGGATTGCAACTAATGAAAAACTGTTTTTT.

The sample holds many counts of this clonotype. The genes are TRBV20-1 and TRBJ1-2; D is ambiguous. CDR1 is DFQATT and CDR2 is SNEGSKA in the germline V gene (reference sequence). Trimming took off 3 bases at V and 3 bases at J, with 14 bases between the two ends. The CDR3 length is 14 residues. The CDR3 DNA reads as TGCAGTGCTAGGTTTGTGGATATCTACTATGGCTACACCTTC. Its translation is CSARFVDIYYGYTF.

This clonotype was seen repeatedly, ten times or more. The chain has TRBV29-1 and TRBJ1-4; TRBD1 aligns across 7 bases. J gave up 8 bases and V 7 bases, and 10 bases lay outside the gene matches. The CDR3 totals 13 residues. Per germline, CDR1 SQVTM and CDR2 ANQGSEA. The CDR3 region has the DNA TGCAGCGCCGGTAGGGGGCGAGACGAAAAACTGTTTTTT. Protein product: CSAGRGRDEKLFF.

This clonotype was recorded many times. CDR3 in DNA: TGCAGTGCTCCCCAGTCGCAGGGGCACGAGCAGTACTTC. Translating gives CSAPQSQGHEQYF. The chain joins TRBV20-1 to TRBJ2-7; possible D gene TRBD1, 6 bases. The length of the CDR3 is 13 residues. Germline CDR1 DFQATT, CDR2 SNEGSKA (reference sequence). Trimming took off 5 bases at V and 5 bases at J, with 16 bases between the two ends.